The clone carrying this T cell receptor (beta chain) has at least ten counts. These data come from a study of kidney transplant recipient with SARS-CoV-2 infection. TCRdb independently ran MiXCR on the reads; one entry per CDR3 protein. There are about 250,000 distinct CDR3 sequences in the sample; under 30% occur only once, and more than 6.5% lies in the top ten. The material was a blood sample, obtained at baseline and between days 110 and 120 from a kidney transplant recipient. The origin of this receptor is a male patient in his 30s who had COVID-19 and was a kidney transplant recipient. T cells may partly derive from the graft donor.

The CDR3: CASSAADNSGNTIYF. The CDR3 DNA reads as TGTGCCAGTAGTGCAGCGGACAACTCTGGAAACACCATATATTTT. The V and J genes are TRBV19 and TRBJ1-3, with D perhaps matching TRBD1 (5 bases). This CDR3 contains 15 residues. V lost 5 bases and J lost 0, with 11 bases in between. Germline V gene lookup returns CDR1 LNHDA and CDR2 SQIVND (reference sequence).